The rows below give T cell receptor beta chains drawn from one sample of a study of shared clonotypes between healthy human individuals. Produced via immunoSEQ multiplex PCR; TCRdb's table is partial and in-frame only. The table includes about 2 million clones, 85% to 95% detected once. The sequencing input was naive CD4+ T cells sorted from blood. The origin of the receptors is a man aged 18 to 29 in good health. CDR3s include the opening cysteine and the closing phenylalanine or tryptophan.

v_call,cdr3_aa
TRBV11-3,CASSLLASGVSEQYF
TRBV5-1,CASSLVWEGDETQYF
TRBV7-6,CASSPDTNYGYTF
TRBV19,CASSSGSKPDGELFF
TRBV29-1,CSVEVAGGPYEQYF
TRBV30,CAWVGLENSYEQYF
TRBV2,CASSDRVYRPNGYTF
TRBV5-4,CASSSKGQSIYEQYF
TRBV9,CASSVGGGIGTQYF
TRBV27,CASSEDSLGVLTF
TRBV30,CAWSYTREQYF
TRBV18,CASSPNIAGGPSGELFF
TRBV7-9,CASSLGDSTDTQYF
TRBV29-1,CSVGTGGYTF
TRBV2,CASSVYSLNYGYTF
TRBV9,CASSMRSWDSNTEAFF
TRBV5-1,CASSLEGTGLAPLHF
TRBV19,CASSSNYANTGELFF
TRBV23-1,CASSQFLNTEAFF
TRBV11-3,CASSLSWGTGANVLTF
TRBV2,CASSRDYSYEQYF
TRBV10-3,CAISEMSGRVTGELFF
TRBV29-1,CSVTASGGTRAFF
TRBV30,CAWSVGGGVLDTQYF
TRBV5-1,CASSLNGVQETQYF
TRBV6-1,CASSFRDRDYGYTF
TRBV27,CASSLDILAGAVEQFF
TRBV9,CASSVARGSEQYF
TRBV29-1,CSGHSGRAGETQYF
TRBV5-4,CASTSGLASGANVLTF
TRBV5-1,CASSRGGQEKLFF
TRBV11-2,CASSLGGTGGTDTQYF
TRBV10-3,CAISQGAGEQFF
TRBV7-2,CASSSPGGGQPQHF
TRBV14,CASREQGTGNTIYF
TRBV30,CAFRTGNYGYTF
TRBV18,CASSPTGLFEKLFF
TRBV9,CASSVAASGRADTQYF
TRBV30,CAWSGGRAETQYF
TRBV5-6,CASSLGGPGAYYEQYF
TRBV2,CASRGTGGGNTIYF
TRBV9,CASSPRTSGRNEQFF
TRBV7-9,CASWPGGSNTEAFF
TRBV6-1,CASRFTGYGYTF
TRBV6-5,CASSYSSGSTGNTIYF
TRBV10-3,CATSGFRDTYEQYF
TRBV28,CASSSTGRTTGELFF
TRBV7-3,CASSTPTSGRTYEQYF
TRBV6-5,CASGSGLGSETQYF
TRBV5-4,CASSREVSAASTEAFF
TRBV7-9,CASSPAGTASYNEQFF
TRBV11-2,CASSLDAVGYYSPLHF